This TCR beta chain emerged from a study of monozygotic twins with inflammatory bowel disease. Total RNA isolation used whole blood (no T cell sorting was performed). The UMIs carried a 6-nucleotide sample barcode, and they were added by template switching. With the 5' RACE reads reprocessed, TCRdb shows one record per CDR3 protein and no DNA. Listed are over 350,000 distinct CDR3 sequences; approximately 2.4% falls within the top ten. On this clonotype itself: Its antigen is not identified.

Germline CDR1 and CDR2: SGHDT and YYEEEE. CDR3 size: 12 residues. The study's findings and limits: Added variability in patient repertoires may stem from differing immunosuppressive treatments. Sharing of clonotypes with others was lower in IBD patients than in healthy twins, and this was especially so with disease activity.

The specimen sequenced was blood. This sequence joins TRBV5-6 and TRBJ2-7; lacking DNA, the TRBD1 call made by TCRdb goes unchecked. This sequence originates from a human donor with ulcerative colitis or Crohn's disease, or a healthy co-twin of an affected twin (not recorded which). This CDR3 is CASGQGNYEQYF. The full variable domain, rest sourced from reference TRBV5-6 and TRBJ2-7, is DAGVTQSPTHLIKTRGQQVTLRCSPKSGHDTVSWYQQALGQGPQFIFQYYEEEERQRGNFPDRFSGHQFPNYSSELNVNALLLGDSALYLCASGQGNYEQYFGPGTRLTVT.